Each of the 23 T cell receptor beta chains below was sequenced from the same sample in a study of blood T cells in healthy people across ages. A sample-barcoded 5' primer and a J-beta primer mix were used in a second PCR of roughly 7 to 11 cycles. MiXCR, applied by TCRdb to the 5' RACE reads, yields one record per CDR3 protein. The sample carries approximately 1.5 million distinct CDR3 sequences, around 40% recorded once. Input material: blood. The receptor set was obtained from a woman aged 18-30 years in good health.

This clonotype was counted a few times. The chain carries TRBV6-2 or TRBV6-3 and TRBJ2-1; possibly TRBD2 for D (5 bases). Per germline, CDR1 MNHEY and CDR2 SVGEGT. V lost 7 bases to trimming and J lost 0 bases, with 19 bases between them. The length of the CDR3 is 17 residues. CDR3 region: CASTNMVLAVSYNEQFF. The DNA of the CDR3 is TGTGCCAGCACAAACATGGTTCTAGCCGTCTCCTACAATGAGCAGTTCTTC.

This sequence joins TRBV2 and TRBJ2-7; D assignment may be TRBD1 or TRBD2 (5 bases each). V was clipped by 6 bases and J by 1 base, with 19 bases between them. Germline V gene lookup returns CDR1 SNHLY and CDR2 FYNNEI. This CDR3 spans 16 amino acids. The chain's CDR3 is CASSALTGLGSYEQYF. CDR3 in DNA: TGTGCCAGCAGCGCGTTGACGGGGCTGGGGTCCTACGAGCAGTACTTC.

This clonotype was observed a handful of times. The chain has TRBV27 and TRBJ2-7; 10 bases align to TRBD1. CDR1 is MNHEY and CDR2 is SMNVEV in the germline V gene (reference sequence). Trimming cost V 3 bases and J 4 bases; bases outside gene matches: 15. There are 18 residues in the CDR3. CDR3 in amino acids: CASSFWDRGAVGVYEQYF. CDR3 DNA: TGTGCCAGCAGTTTTTGGGACAGGGGTGCGGTCGGGGTTTACGAGCAGTACTTC.

This clonotype showed up many times. The chain links TRBV28 to TRBJ1-1, with 8 bases that match TRBD1. The germline CDR1 and CDR2 sequences are MDHEN and SYDVKM. Unmatched junction bases numbered 6, after V lost 5 bases and J lost 1 base. The CDR3 is 15 residues long. The CDR3 DNA reads TGTGCCAGCAGTCGGCAGGGGGCAGGGAACACTGAAGCTTTCTTT. This translates into CASSRQGAGNTEAFF.

This chain connects TRBV28 to TRBJ1-1; D ambiguous. V dropped 6 bases and J dropped 4 bases, with 9 bases sitting between them. The germline V gene has CDR1 MDHEN and CDR2 SYDVKM. The CDR3 consists of 12 residues. The DNA for the CDR3 is TGTGCCAGCAGCGCAAGCAGCACTGAAGCTTTCTTT. As protein: CASSASSTEAFF.

The V call is TRBV7-8, the J call TRBJ2-7; D is possibly TRBD1 or TRBD2 (5 bases each). Germline CDR1 is SGHVS and CDR2 is FQNEAQ. Trimming removed 1 base from V and 2 bases from J, with 15 bases in between. CDR3 length equals 16 residues. The CDR3 here is CASSLVGTRGAYEQYF. The CDR3 DNA reads as TGTGCCAGCAGCTTAGTCGGAACGAGAGGGGCCTACGAGCAGTACTTC.

The chain uses TRBV3-1 and TRBJ2-1; D is unresolved. The CDR3 has 16 amino acids. Per the germline V gene, CDR1 is LGHDT and CDR2 is YNNKEL (reference sequence). V shed 2 bases and J shed 0 bases, with 11 bases lying between them. The CDR3 sequence is CASSQIVHSSYNEQFF. In DNA, the CDR3 is TGTGCCAGCAGCCAAATCGTCCATAGCTCCTACAATGAGCAGTTCTTC.

V usage is TRBV11-2 and J usage is TRBJ2-2; the match to TRBD1 covers 9 bases. CDR3 length: 16 residues. With V trimmed by 6 bases and J by 3 bases, 8 bases remained unmatched. Germline V gene data show CDR1 as SGHAT and CDR2 as FQNNGV. The CDR3 is CASRSYRGRDTGELFF. As DNA, the CDR3 is TGTGCCAGCAGGTCTTACAGGGGGCGGGACACCGGGGAGCTGTTTTTT. Full variable domain (outside the CDR3, taken from reference TRBV11-2 and TRBJ2-2): EAGVAQSPRYKIIEKRQSVAFWCNPISGHATLYWYQQILGQGPKLLIQFQNNGVVDDSQLPKDRFSAERLKGVDSTLKIQPAKLEDSAVYLCASRSYRGRDTGELFFGEGSRLTVL.

The chain links TRBV20-1 to TRBJ2-3; D gene unclear. Trimming removed 6 bases at V and 2 bases at J, with 15 bases between. In germline, CDR1 is DFQATT, CDR2 SNEGSKA (reference sequence). The CDR3 spans 14 residues. The CDR3 DNA reads TGCAGTGCGGAAGCACGAGCTTTCACAGATACGCAGTATTTT. It encodes CSAEARAFTDTQYF.

This clonotype was observed a few times. This chain connects TRBV10-3 to TRBJ1-2; D gene ambiguous. V was trimmed by 2 bases and J by 8 bases, leaving 15 bases between them. Germline loops: CDR1 ENHRY, CDR2 SYGVKD. This CDR3 comprises 14 residues. CDR3 nucleotides: TGTGCCATCAGTGAGGAATACACAAGTGGGGGCTACACCTTC. Translated, it gives CAISEEYTSGGYTF.

The chain uses TRBV7-9 and TRBJ2-4; perhaps TRBD1 as D (5 bases). This CDR3 contains 16 residues. The germline V gene encodes CDR1 SEHNR and CDR2 FQNEAQ (reference sequence). Trimming pared 5 bases from V and 0 bases from J, leaving 14 bases between. The CDR3 DNA sequence: TGTGCCAGCAGCGCCGGACACCAGCTAGCCAAAAACATTCAGTACTTC. Its protein is CASSAGHQLAKNIQYF. The full variable domain, its missing parts supplied by reference TRBV7-9 and TRBJ2-4, is DTGVSQNPRHKITKRGQNVTFRCDPISEHNRLYWYRQTLGQGPEFLTYFQNEAQLEKSRLLSDRFSAERPKGSFSTLEIQRTEQGDSAMYLCASSAGHQLAKNIQYFGAGTRLSVL.

This clonotype was seen only a few times. The V gene is TRBV6-2 or TRBV6-3, the J gene TRBJ2-5; 14 bases are shared with TRBD2. Per the germline V gene, CDR1 is MNHEY and CDR2 is SVGEGT. Trimming removed 2 bases from V and 8 bases from J; junction bases left unmatched: 13. The length of the CDR3 is 18 residues. The CDR3 nucleotides read TGTGCCAGCAGTTACACCGGGACTAGCGGGGGACCCCCCAGAACCCAGTACTTC. As protein: CASSYTGTSGGPPRTQYF.

The rearrangement uses TRBV20-1 and TRBJ1-3; D possibly corresponds to TRBD1 (5 bases). From germline, CDR1 is DFQATT and CDR2 SNEGSKA (reference sequence). Trimming pared 1 base from V and 0 bases from J, leaving 16 bases between. The CDR3 contains 17 residues. The CDR3 loop is CSARVSRDASSGNTIYF. CDR3 DNA sequence: TGCAGTGCTAGAGTGTCTCGGGACGCCTCCTCTGGAAACACCATATATTTT.

The rearrangement links TRBV20-1 to TRBJ2-3; possible D gene TRBD2, 6 bases. The V gene lost 1 base and the J gene lost 3 bases, with 8 bases spanning the gap. CDR1 DFQATT and CDR2 SNEGSKA come from the germline V gene (reference sequence). The CDR3 totals 13 residues. In DNA, the CDR3 is TGCAGTGCTAGAGGCGGGAATACAGATACGCAGTATTTT. The encoded protein is CSARGGNTDTQYF.

This chain connects TRBV20-1 to TRBJ2-7, with D hard to call. The CDR3 spans 12 residues. Trimming left V 7 bases short and J 1 base short, with 11 bases between. Germline lookup yields CDR1 DFQATT and CDR2 SNEGSKA (reference sequence). This chain's CDR3 is CSVGPVSYEQYF. The DNA of the CDR3 is TGCAGTGTTGGGCCAGTTTCCTACGAGCAGTACTTC.

J is TRBJ2-5 and V is TRBV11-2, with TRBD1 matching over 7 bases. The tail of the sequence fits TRBJ2-7 better, so the J call may be wrong. Germline CDR1 reads SGHAT; CDR2 reads FQNNGV. This CDR3 region has 13 residues. CDR3 sequence reads: CASREQGWYEQYF. The DNA for the CDR3 is TGTGCCAGCAGGGAACAGGGGTGGTACGAGCAGTACTTC.

Only one count was recorded for this clonotype. The V gene is TRBV30, the J gene TRBJ1-1; TRBD1 might be the D (5 bases). Trimming cost V 7 bases and J 5 bases, with 17 bases left between them. This CDR3 region has 13 residues. CDR1 is GTSNPN and CDR2 is SVGIG in the germline V gene (reference sequence). CDR3 region: CASTRTGTTEAFF. The CDR3 DNA reads TGTGCCTCAACTCGGACCGGGACGACTGAAGCTTTCTTT.

This clonotype was seen ten or more times. The CDR3 spells CASSDPGQGSSYEQYF. The CDR3 coding sequence is TGTGCCAGCAGTGATCCGGGACAGGGGTCCTCCTACGAGCAGTACTTC. The V gene is TRBV11-2, the J gene TRBJ2-7, with 10 nucleotides matching TRBD1. V gave up 6 bases and J gave up 0 bases; unmatched junction bases: 8. The CDR3 has 16 residues. CDR1 SGHAT and CDR2 FQNNGV come from the germline V gene.

This clonotype was counted a few times. The rearrangement links TRBV20-1 to TRBJ1-4; possible D gene TRBD1, 5 bases. Germline CDR1 and CDR2: DFQATT and SNEGSKA (reference sequence). V lost 5 bases, J lost 10 bases, and 17 bases lay in between. This CDR3 spans 13 amino acids. CDR3 in DNA: TGCAGTGCTCCGGACACCCAGATCGGAAAACTGTTTTTT. Translated: CSAPDTQIGKLFF.

In this sample, this clonotype turned up a few times. This CDR3 reads CSAIPQETQYF. The DNA of the CDR3 is TGCAGTGCTATTCCCCAAGAGACCCAGTACTTC. V gene TRBV20-1 combines with J gene TRBJ2-5; D gene ambiguous. V dropped 4 bases and J dropped 1 base, with 4 bases sitting between them. The germline CDR1 and CDR2 sequences are DFQATT and SNEGSKA (reference sequence). The length of the CDR3 is 11 residues.

This chain uses TRBV7-9 with TRBJ2-1; TRBD2 is a possible D gene (6 bases). V shed 2 bases and J shed 6 bases, with 14 bases lying between them. Germline CDR1 and CDR2: SEHNR and FQNEAQ (reference sequence). There are 15 residues in the CDR3. CDR3 amino acids: CASSLRGEGGNEQFF. CDR3 bases: TGTGCCAGCAGCTTACGCGGCGAGGGAGGCAATGAGCAGTTCTTC.

The chain uses TRBV24-1 and TRBJ1-2; the match to TRBD1 covers 9 bases. Trimming took 6 bases from V and 8 from J; bases not matched to a gene: 15. Looked up from germline, CDR1 is KGHDR and CDR2 is SFDVKD. The CDR3 consists of 16 residues. The CDR3 nucleotides are TGTGCCACCAGTCTCCGTGCAGGGACAGGGATTCGGGGCTACACCTTC. Translation gives CATSLRAGTGIRGYTF.

This clonotype was recorded at least ten times. The chain carries TRBV27 and TRBJ2-1; D is undetermined. The CDR3 runs to 12 residues. The V and J ends lost 0 bases and 7 bases respectively, with 4 bases between them. CDR1 and CDR2 (germline): MNHEY, SMNVEV (reference sequence). The CDR3 DNA is TGTGCCAGCAGTTTATCCGGGAATGAGCAGTTCTTC. This sequence encodes CASSLSGNEQFF.